A selection of T cell receptor beta chains follows, all from one sample in a study of shared clonotypes between healthy human individuals. Libraries were prepared by immunoSEQ multiplex PCR; TCRdb keeps only in-frame clonotypes and omits some of them. Seen here are around 2,000,000 clones, under 95% observed once, and the top ten hold roughly 1.7%. Material for sequencing was naive CD8+ T cells from PBMCs. Every receptor here comes from a man younger than 35 in good health. Some clones in this sample may be carry-over from other donors' samples. CDR3s include the opening cysteine and the closing phenylalanine or tryptophan.

j_gene: TRBJ2-7
v_gene: TRBV29-1
CDR3aa: CSVSLHNEQYF

j_gene: TRBJ1-5
v_gene: TRBV6-1
CDR3aa: CASSERGPPRGQPQHF

j_gene: TRBJ2-2
v_gene: TRBV7-9
CDR3aa: CASSFRDRASELFF

j_gene: TRBJ2-7
v_gene: TRBV27
CDR3aa: CASSLIRVSPYEQYF

j_gene: TRBJ2-2
v_gene: TRBV9
CDR3aa: CASSVTSTSGTGELFF

j_gene: TRBJ1-2
v_gene: TRBV28
CDR3aa: CASSPSNPGGDGYTF

j_gene: TRBJ1-1
v_gene: TRBV27
CDR3aa: CASSHPERVNTEAFF

j_gene: TRBJ2-1
v_gene: TRBV5-4
CDR3aa: CASSHQGRSNEQFF

j_gene: TRBJ2-7
v_gene: TRBV5-1
CDR3aa: CASSLPGEGTYEQYF

j_gene: TRBJ2-3
v_gene: TRBV9
CDR3aa: CASSEYEADTQYF

j_gene: TRBJ2-7
v_gene: TRBV7-3
CDR3aa: CASSLDVGNEQYF

j_gene: TRBJ2-5
v_gene: TRBV7-7
CDR3aa: CASSLYLSIQETQYF

j_gene: TRBJ2-7
v_gene: TRBV5-1
CDR3aa: CASSLGRAPDYEQYF

j_gene: TRBJ1-1
v_gene: TRBV21-1
CDR3aa: CASSLRGRNTEAFF

j_gene: TRBJ1-3
v_gene: TRBV27
CDR3aa: CASSLIRKNNGNTIYF

j_gene: TRBJ1-1
v_gene: TRBV28
CDR3aa: CASSLRGTDTEAFF

j_gene: TRBJ2-7
v_gene: TRBV4-3
CDR3aa: CASSQTSGSLYEQYF

j_gene: TRBJ2-7
v_gene: TRBV2
CDR3aa: CASSRAGQGYEQYF

j_gene: TRBJ2-2
v_gene: TRBV7-2
CDR3aa: CASSFELAENTGELFF

j_gene: TRBJ2-2
v_gene: TRBV29-1
CDR3aa: CSDGQELSNTGELFF

j_gene: TRBJ1-1
v_gene: TRBV14
CDR3aa: CASSQDGQGYTEAFF

j_gene: TRBJ1-2
v_gene: TRBV10-2
CDR3aa: CATLGWGLQGYTF

j_gene: TRBJ2-7
v_gene: TRBV5-1
CDR3aa: CASSLYGWGQKNEQYF

j_gene: TRBJ2-7
v_gene: TRBV19
CDR3aa: CASSRGGLAGDYEQYF

j_gene: TRBJ1-2
v_gene: TRBV4-1
CDR3aa: CASSRTPDRAYGYTF

j_gene: TRBJ2-7
v_gene: TRBV27
CDR3aa: CASSSLTMQGALGEQYF

j_gene: TRBJ2-3
v_gene: TRBV28
CDR3aa: CASSPGLAADTQYF

j_gene: TRBJ2-3
v_gene: TRBV5-1
CDR3aa: CASSSTRTSGVFGSRTDTQYF

j_gene: TRBJ2-5
v_gene: TRBV9
CDR3aa: CASSDSPKDPGETQYF

j_gene: TRBJ2-7
v_gene: TRBV28
CDR3aa: CASTGESYEQYF